The rows below give T cell receptor beta chains drawn from one sample of a study of T cell responses to AZD1222 COVID-19 vaccine. The assay was immunoSEQ multiplex PCR, and TCRdb's table has in-frame clones only and misses some. The sample includes 120,000 to 150,000 clones, 89% of them seen just once. This material consisted of peripheral blood, taken on day 0 of AZD1222 vaccination. These receptors all stem from an adult in good health. The CDR3 runs from the conserved cysteine through the conserved F or W. A D gene is named only where the DNA matches it firmly. Clone sizes are given selectively: once, few, many, or a class where the clone is expanded.

J,D,size,V,DNA,CDR3
TRBJ1-1,.,.,TRBV11-2,TGTGCCAGCAGCTTAGACACGCGAGGGGTGGGGGTACCACCTTTCTTT,CASSLDTRGVGVPPFF
TRBJ2-7,TRBD1,.,TRBV29-1,TGCAGCGTTGCTCCGACAGGGGTTTACCACGAGCAGTACTTC,CSVAPTGVYHEQYF
TRBJ1-2,.,.,TRBV11-2,TGTGCCAGCAGCTTAGGCCCTGGGGATGGCTACACCTTC,CASSLGPGDGYTF
TRBJ2-4,.,.,TRBV28,TGTGCCAGCGACAACGGACTAGCCAAAAACATTCAGTACTTC,CASDNGLAKNIQYF
TRBJ2-1,TRBD2,few,TRBV2,TGTGCCAGCGGACTAGCGGTCTCCTACAATGAGCAGTTCTTC,CASGLAVSYNEQFF
TRBJ1-1,.,.,TRBV30,TGTGCCTGGAGCTCCTACAGGGTCACTGAAGCTTTCTTT,CAWSSYRVTEAFF
TRBJ2-3,TRBD2,.,TRBV13,TGTGCCAGCAGCCCGCTCCCCGGACTAGCGGGGGGGCCCGGAGATACGCAGTATTTT,CASSPLPGLAGGPGDTQYF
TRBJ2-7,.,.,TRBV28,TGTGCCAGCAGTTTTGTAGGGTCCAGCGGGCTCAACTACGAGCAGTACTTC,CASSFVGSSGLNYEQYF
TRBJ1-2,.,.,TRBV4-1,TGCGCCAGCAGACGTGGATTCGGAGGTACTAACTATGGCTACACCTTC,CASRRGFGGTNYGYTF
TRBJ1-5,TRBD1,.,TRBV6-5,TGTGCCAGCAGTTCCACAGGGGGGGGGAATCAGCCCCAGCATTTT,CASSSTGGGNQPQHF
TRBJ2-7,.,.,TRBV6-5,TGTGCCAGCAGAGGTAGAAGTTGGCAAACCTACGAGCAGTACTTC,CASRGRSWQTYEQYF
TRBJ2-1,TRBD2,.,TRBV30,TGTGCCTGGAGTGAATGGTCGCGGGGGAAGGGTGAGCAGTTCTTC,CAWSEWSRGKGEQFF
TRBJ1-5,.,.,TRBV5-4,TGTGCCAGCAGTATTGACAGCAATCAGCCCCAGCATTTT,CASSIDSNQPQHF
TRBJ1-5,.,.,TRBV4-1,TGCGCCAGCAGCCAAGGGCCACAGGGACCCTTTGGGCAGCCCCAGCATTTT,CASSQGPQGPFGQPQHF
TRBJ2-5,.,.,TRBV6-4,TGTGCCAGCAGTGACCACAACGGGGATGAGACCCAGTACTTC,CASSDHNGDETQYF
TRBJ1-2,.,many,TRBV7-9,TGTGCCAGCAGCTTGGCGGGCGGCTCTAACTATGGCTACACCTTC,CASSLAGGSNYGYTF
TRBJ2-1,TRBD2,.,TRBV6-2/TRBV6-3,TGTGCCAGCACCCCCGGGACAGAGCTAGCGGGGAGCTCCTACAATGAGCAGTTCTTC,CASTPGTELAGSSYNEQFF
TRBJ2-7,TRBD2,.,TRBV2,TGTGCCAGCAGTCGGATACTAGCGGGAGCTGGCGAGCAGTACTTC,CASSRILAGAGEQYF
TRBJ2-3,.,few,TRBV12-3/TRBV12-4,TGTGCCAGCAGGCCAATGGATACGCAGTATTTT,CASRPMDTQYF
TRBJ1-1,.,.,TRBV11-3,TGTGCCAGCAGCTCGGACCAGAACACTGAAGCTTTCTTT,CASSSDQNTEAFF
TRBJ2-5,.,.,TRBV5-1,TGCGCCAGCAGCCCAGGGACTCTTCTGTACCAAGAGACCCAGTACTTC,CASSPGTLLYQETQYF
TRBJ2-5,.,.,TRBV4-2,TGTGCCAGCAGCCAGGAGACCTGGGAGACCCAGTACTTC,CASSQETWETQYF
TRBJ1-5,.,.,TRBV6-5,TGTGCCAGCAGCTTTGACAGAAGCAATCAGCCCCAGCATTTT,CASSFDRSNQPQHF
TRBJ2-4,TRBD1,once,TRBV23-1,TGCGCCAGCAGCCATTTCACAGGGGGCCTGGCCAAAAACATTCAGTACTTC,CASSHFTGGLAKNIQYF
TRBJ1-4,.,.,TRBV18,TGTGCCAGCTCACCACGCAGCACTAATGAAAAACTGTTTTTT,CASSPRSTNEKLFF
TRBJ1-6,.,.,TRBV27,TGTGCCAGCAGTGATCAGGGGTGGGCCCCGGGGTCACCCCTCCACTTT,CASSDQGWAPGSPLHF
TRBJ1-5,.,.,TRBV28,TGTGCCAGCTATAGGGCCTGGGGGAACTATAGCAATCAGCCCCAGCATTTT,CASYRAWGNYSNQPQHF
TRBJ2-7,.,.,TRBV9,TGTGCCAGCAGCGTAGGGGGTGGGGCCCCTAAAAGTGACGAGCAGTACTTC,CASSVGGGAPKSDEQYF